What follows describes a single T cell receptor (beta chain). The data were produced by immunoSEQ multiplex PCR, yet TCRdb's version contains in-frame clones alone and is incomplete. The sample carries some 57,000 clones, about 90% recorded once. The CDR3 is made up of 17 amino acids. Germline CDR1 and CDR2: SGHTA and FQGNSA. The ends lost 4 bases at V and 4 bases at J; junction bases unmatched: 15. This sample was taken from a study of T cell changes during pregnancy in multiple sclerosis. The chain has TRBV7-2 and TRBJ1-1, with 7 positions matching TRBD1. The sequencing here drew on CD4+ T cells from peripheral blood mononuclear cells, taken in the first trimester of pregnancy. The TCR was taken from a female donor with multiple sclerosis, enrolled in a pregnancy study. CDR3 sequence reads: CASSSTGRRAKSTEAFF. Here the CDR3 DNA reads TGTGCCAGCAGCTCGACAGGGAGGAGGGCTAAGAGCACTGAAGCTTTCTTT.